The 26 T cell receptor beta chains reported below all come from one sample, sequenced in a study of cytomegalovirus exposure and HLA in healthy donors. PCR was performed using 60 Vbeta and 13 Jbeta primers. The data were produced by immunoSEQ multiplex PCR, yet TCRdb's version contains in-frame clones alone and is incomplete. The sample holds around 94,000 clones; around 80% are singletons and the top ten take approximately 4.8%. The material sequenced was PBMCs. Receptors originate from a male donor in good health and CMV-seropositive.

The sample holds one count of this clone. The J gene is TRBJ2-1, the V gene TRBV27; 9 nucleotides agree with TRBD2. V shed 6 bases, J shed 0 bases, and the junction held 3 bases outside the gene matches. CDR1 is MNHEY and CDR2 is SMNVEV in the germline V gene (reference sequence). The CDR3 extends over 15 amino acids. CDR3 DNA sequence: TGTGCCAGCAGGAGTAGCGGGAGCTCCTACAATGAGCAGTTCTTC. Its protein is CASRSSGSSYNEQFF.

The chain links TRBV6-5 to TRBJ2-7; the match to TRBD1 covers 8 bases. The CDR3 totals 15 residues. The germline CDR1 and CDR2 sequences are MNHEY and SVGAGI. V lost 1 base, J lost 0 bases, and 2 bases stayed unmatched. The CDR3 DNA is TGTGCCAGCAGTTACTTCGGACAGGGCTCCTACGAGCAGTACTTC. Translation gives CASSYFGQGSYEQYF.

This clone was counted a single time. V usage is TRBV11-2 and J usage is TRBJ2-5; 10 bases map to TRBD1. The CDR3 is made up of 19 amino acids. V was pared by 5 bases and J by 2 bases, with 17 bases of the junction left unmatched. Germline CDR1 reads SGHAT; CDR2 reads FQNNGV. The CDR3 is CASSTDRGLGWWGQETQYF. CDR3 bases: TGTGCCAGCAGCACCGACAGGGGGCTGGGTTGGTGGGGGCAAGAGACCCAGTACTTC.

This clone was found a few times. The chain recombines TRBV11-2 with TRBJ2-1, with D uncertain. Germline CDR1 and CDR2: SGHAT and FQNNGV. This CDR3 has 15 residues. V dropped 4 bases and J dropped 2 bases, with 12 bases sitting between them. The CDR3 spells CASSSEVSAYNEQFF. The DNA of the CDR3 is TGTGCCAGCAGCTCCGAGGTATCGGCCTACAATGAGCAGTTCTTC. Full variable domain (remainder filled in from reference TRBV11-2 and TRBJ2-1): EAGVAQSPRYKIIEKRQSVAFWCNPISGHATLYWYQQILGQGPKLLIQFQNNGVVDDSQLPKDRFSAERLKGVDSTLKIQPAKLEDSAVYLCASSSEVSAYNEQFFGPGTRLTVL.

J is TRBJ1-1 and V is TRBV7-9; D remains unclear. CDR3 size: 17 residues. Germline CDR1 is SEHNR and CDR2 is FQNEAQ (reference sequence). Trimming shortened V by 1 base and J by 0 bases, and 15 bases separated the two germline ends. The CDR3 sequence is CASSLGPGLPMNTEAFF. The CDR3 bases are TGTGCCAGCAGCTTAGGTCCGGGTTTGCCTATGAACACTGAAGCTTTCTTT.

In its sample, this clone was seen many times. The CDR3 nucleotides are TGCGCCAGCAGTGGATCCCGGGACACCAGGGGCTACGAGCAGTACTTC. It specifies CASSGSRDTRGYEQYF. The V and J genes are TRBV10-1 and TRBJ2-7; weak D call: TRBD1 (6 bases). Between the trimmed V and J ends, which lost 4 bases and 3 bases, there was a span of 19 bases. This CDR3 has 16 residues. Looked up from germline, CDR1 is WNHNN and CDR2 is SYGVQD (reference sequence).

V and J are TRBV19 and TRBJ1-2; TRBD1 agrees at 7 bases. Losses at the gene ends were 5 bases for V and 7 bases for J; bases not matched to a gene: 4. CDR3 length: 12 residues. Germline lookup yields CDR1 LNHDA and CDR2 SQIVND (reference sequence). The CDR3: CASSPTGFGYTF. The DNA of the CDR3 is TGTGCCAGTAGTCCGACAGGGTTTGGCTACACCTTC. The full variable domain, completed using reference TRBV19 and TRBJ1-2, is DGGITQSPKYLFRKEGQNVTLSCEQNLNHDAMYWYRQDPGQGLRLIYYSQIVNDFQKGDIAEGYSVSREKKESFPLTVTSAQKNPTAFYLCASSPTGFGYTFGSGTRLTVV.

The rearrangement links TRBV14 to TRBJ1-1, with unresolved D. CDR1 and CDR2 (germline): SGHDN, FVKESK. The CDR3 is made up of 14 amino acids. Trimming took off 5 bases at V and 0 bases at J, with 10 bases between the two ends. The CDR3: CASSKTHLNTEAFF. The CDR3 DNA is TGTGCCAGCAGCAAGACTCACTTGAACACTGAAGCTTTCTTT.

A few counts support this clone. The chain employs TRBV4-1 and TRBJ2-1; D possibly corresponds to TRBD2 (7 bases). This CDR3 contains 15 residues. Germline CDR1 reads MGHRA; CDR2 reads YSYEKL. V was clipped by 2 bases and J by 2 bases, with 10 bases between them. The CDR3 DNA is TGCGCCAGCAGCCAATGGGGGGGGCCCTACAATGAGCAGTTCTTC. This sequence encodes CASSQWGGPYNEQFF.

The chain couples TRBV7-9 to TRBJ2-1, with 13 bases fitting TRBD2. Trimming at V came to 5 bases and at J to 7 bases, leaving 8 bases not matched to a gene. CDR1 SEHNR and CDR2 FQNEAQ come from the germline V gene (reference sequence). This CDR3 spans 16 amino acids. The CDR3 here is CASSGAKGLAGNEQFF. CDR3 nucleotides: TGTGCCAGCAGCGGGGCAAAGGGACTAGCGGGAAATGAGCAGTTCTTC.

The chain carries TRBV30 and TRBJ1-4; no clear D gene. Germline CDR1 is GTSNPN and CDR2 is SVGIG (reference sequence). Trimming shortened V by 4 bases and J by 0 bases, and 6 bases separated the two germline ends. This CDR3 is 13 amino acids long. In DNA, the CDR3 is TGTGCCTGGAATCGAGCAACTAATGAAAAACTGTTTTTT. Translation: CAWNRATNEKLFF.

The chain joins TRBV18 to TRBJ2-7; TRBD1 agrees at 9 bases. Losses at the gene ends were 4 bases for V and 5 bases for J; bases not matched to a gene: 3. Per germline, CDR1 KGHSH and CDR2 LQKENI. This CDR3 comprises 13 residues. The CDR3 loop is CASSLDRGDEQYF. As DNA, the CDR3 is TGTGCCAGCTCACTGGACAGGGGCGACGAGCAGTACTTC.

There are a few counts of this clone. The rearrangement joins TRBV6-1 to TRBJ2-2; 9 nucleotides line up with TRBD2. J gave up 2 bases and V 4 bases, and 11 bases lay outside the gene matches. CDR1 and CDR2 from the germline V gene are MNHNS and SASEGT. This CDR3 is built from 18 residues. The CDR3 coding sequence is TGTGCCAGCAGTGGGACCCGTCCTAGCGGGGCTAACACCGGGGAGCTGTTTTTT. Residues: CASSGTRPSGANTGELFF.

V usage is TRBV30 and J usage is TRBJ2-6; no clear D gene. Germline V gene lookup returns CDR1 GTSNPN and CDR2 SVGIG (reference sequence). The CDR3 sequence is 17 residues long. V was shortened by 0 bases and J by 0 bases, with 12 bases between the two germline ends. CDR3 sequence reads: CAWSVIALNSGANVLTF. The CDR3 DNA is TGTGCCTGGAGTGTAATCGCCCTAAACTCTGGGGCCAACGTCCTGACTTTC.

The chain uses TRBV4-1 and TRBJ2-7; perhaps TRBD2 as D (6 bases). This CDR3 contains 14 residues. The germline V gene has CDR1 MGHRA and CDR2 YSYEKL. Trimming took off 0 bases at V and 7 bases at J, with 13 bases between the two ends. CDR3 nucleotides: TGCGCCAGCAGCCAAGACCTCCGAGGGAGGGAGCAGTACTTC. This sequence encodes CASSQDLRGREQYF.

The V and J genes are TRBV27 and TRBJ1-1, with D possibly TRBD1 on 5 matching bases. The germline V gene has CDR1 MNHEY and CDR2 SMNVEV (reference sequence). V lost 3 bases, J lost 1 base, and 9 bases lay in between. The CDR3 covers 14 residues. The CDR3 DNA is TGTGCCAGCAGTTTCAGGGCCGAGAACACTGAAGCTTTCTTT. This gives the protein CASSFRAENTEAFF.

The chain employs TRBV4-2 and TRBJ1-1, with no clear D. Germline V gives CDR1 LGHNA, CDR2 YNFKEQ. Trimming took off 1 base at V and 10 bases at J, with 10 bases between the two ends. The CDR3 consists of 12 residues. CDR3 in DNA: TGTGCCAGCAGCCAAGGAACCCCGGGAGCTTTCTTT. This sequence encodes CASSQGTPGAFF.

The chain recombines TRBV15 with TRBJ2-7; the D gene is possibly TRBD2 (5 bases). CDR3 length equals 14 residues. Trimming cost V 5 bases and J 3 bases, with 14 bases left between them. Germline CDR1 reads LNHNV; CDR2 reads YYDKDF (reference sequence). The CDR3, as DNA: TGTGCCACCAGCGTGGAGGCGACCTACTACGAGCAGTACTTC. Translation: CATSVEATYYEQYF.

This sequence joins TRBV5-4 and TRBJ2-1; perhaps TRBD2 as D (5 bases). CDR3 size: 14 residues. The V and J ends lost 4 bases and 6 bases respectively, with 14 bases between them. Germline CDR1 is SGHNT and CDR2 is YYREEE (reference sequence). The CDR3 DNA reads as TGTGCCAGCAGCACCGAGAGGGCCGGCAATGAGCAGTTCTTC. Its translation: CASSTERAGNEQFF.

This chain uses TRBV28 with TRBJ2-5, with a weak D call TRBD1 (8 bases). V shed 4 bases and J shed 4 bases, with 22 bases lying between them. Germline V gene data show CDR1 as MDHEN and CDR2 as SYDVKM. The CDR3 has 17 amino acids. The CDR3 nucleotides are TGTGCCAGCAGTTCCGAGACGACAGGGGAGGGAGGAGAGACCCAGTACTTC. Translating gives CASSSETTGEGGETQYF.

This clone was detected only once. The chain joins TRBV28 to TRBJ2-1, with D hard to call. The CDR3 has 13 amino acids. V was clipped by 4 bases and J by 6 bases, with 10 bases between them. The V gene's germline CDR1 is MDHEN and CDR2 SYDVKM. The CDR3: CASSSQPVNEQFF. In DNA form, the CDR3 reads TGTGCCAGCAGTTCCCAACCGGTCAATGAGCAGTTCTTC.

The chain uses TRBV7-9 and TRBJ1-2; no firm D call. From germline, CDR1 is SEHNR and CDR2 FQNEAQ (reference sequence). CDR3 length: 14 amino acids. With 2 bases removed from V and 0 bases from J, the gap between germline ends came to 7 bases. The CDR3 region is CASSLTGANYGYTF. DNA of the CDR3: TGTGCCAGCAGCTTAACGGGAGCTAACTATGGCTACACCTTC.

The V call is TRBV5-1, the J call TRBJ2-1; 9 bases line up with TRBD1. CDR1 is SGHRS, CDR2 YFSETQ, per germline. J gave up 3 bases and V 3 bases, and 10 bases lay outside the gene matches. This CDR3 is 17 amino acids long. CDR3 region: CASSSGQGPIIYNEQFF. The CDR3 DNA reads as TGCGCCAGCAGCTCCGGACAGGGGCCCATCATCTACAATGAGCAGTTCTTC.

DNA of the CDR3: TGTGCCAGCAGCCAAGACAGGGGGCCGCTGAACACTGAAGCTTTCTTT. Protein product: CASSQDRGPLNTEAFF. This chain uses TRBV14 with TRBJ1-1; 8 bases fit TRBD1. The ends lost 0 bases at V and 0 bases at J; junction bases unmatched: 3. Germline V gene sequence: CDR1 SGHDN, CDR2 FVKESK. This CDR3 is 16 amino acids long.

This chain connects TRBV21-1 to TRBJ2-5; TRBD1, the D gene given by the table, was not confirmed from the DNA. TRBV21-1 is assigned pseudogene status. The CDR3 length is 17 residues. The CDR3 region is CASSKVRDRGYQETQYF. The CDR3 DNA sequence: TGTGCCAGCAGCAAAGTGCGGGACAGGGGGTACCAAGAGACCCAGTACTTC.

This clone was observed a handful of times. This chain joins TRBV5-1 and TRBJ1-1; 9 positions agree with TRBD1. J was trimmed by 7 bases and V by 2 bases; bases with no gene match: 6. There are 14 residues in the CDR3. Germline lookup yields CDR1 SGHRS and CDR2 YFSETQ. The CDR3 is CASSLSQGADEAFF. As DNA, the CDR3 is TGCGCCAGCAGCTTATCACAGGGGGCGGATGAAGCTTTCTTT. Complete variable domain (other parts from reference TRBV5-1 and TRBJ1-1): KAGVTQTPRYLIKTRGQQVTLSCSPISGHRSVSWYQQTPGQGLQFLFEYFSETQRNKGNFPGRFSGRQFSNSRSEMNVSTLELGDSALYLCASSLSQGADEAFFGQGTRLTVV.